Shown below are 19 T cell receptor beta chains from a single sample sequenced in a study of OX40 agonist ivuxolimab in advanced cancers. TCRdb's copy holds only in-frame clones and misses some; the assay was immunoSEQ multiplex PCR. The sample contains about 86,000 clones, 85% to 90% of which appear only once. The specimen comprised CD4+ or CD8+ T cells sorted from blood, sampled in a trial of the OX40 agonist ivuxolimab. Source of these receptors: an adult with an advanced solid tumor such as melanoma, head and neck, liver or kidney cancer.

The CDR3 nucleotides read TGTGCCAGCACTCACAGTTACTCTGGAAACACCATATATTTT. Its translation: CASTHSYSGNTIYF. The chain couples TRBV25-1 to TRBJ1-3; D gene uncertain. This CDR3 is 14 amino acids long. Germline lookup yields CDR1 MGHDK and CDR2 SYGVNS. V lost 7 bases and J 0 bases, leaving 10 bases between the germline ends. The full variable domain, completed using reference TRBV25-1 and TRBJ1-3, is EADIYQTPRYLVIGTGKKITLECSQTMGHDKMYWYQQDPGMELHLIHYSYGVNSTEKGDLSSESTVSRIRTEHFPLTLESARPSHTSQYLCASTHSYSGNTIYFGEGSWLTVV.

In nucleotides, the CDR3 is TGTGCCAGCAGTTTAACAGGGTCCAAGGCAGATACGCAGTATTTT. Translated, it gives CASSLTGSKADTQYF. The V call is TRBV28, the J call TRBJ2-3; D may be TRBD1 (6 bases). The CDR3 loop spans 15 amino acids. The germline V gene encodes CDR1 MDHEN and CDR2 SYDVKM. With 2 bases removed from V and 4 bases from J, the gap between germline ends came to 13 bases.

The rearrangement joins TRBV5-1 to TRBJ1-2; D gene uncertain. The CDR3 contains 16 residues. V lost 4 bases and J lost 5, with 21 bases in between. Germline V gives CDR1 SGHRS, CDR2 YFSETQ. This CDR3 reads CASSPLSGQSPYGYTF. CDR3 nucleotide sequence: TGCGCCAGCAGCCCCCTTTCTGGGCAGTCACCTTATGGCTACACCTTC.

CDR3 protein: CASSQVPYRGQGAYEQYV. Here the CDR3 DNA reads TGCGCCAGCAGCCAAGTCCCTTATCGCGGGCAGGGGGCCTACGAGCAGTACGTC. The chain carries TRBV4-1 and TRBJ2-7; 7 nucleotides align to TRBD1. Germline V CDR1 and CDR2: MGHRA, YSYEKL. The CDR3 totals 18 residues. Trimming cost V 1 base and J 2 bases; bases outside gene matches: 14.

This clone has just one count. The rearrangement links TRBV7-3 to TRBJ2-1, with 8 bases aligning to TRBD2. The V segment lost 5 bases and the J segment 3 bases; nucleotides outside the gene matches: 9. CDR3 size: 16 residues. Germline values: CDR1 SGHTA, CDR2 FQGTGA. CDR3 in amino acids: CASSPFSGEIYNEQFF. CDR3 bases: TGTGCCAGCAGCCCCTTTAGCGGGGAAATCTACAATGAGCAGTTCTTC.

The chain carries TRBV18 and TRBJ1-5, with TRBD1 as a possible D gene (5 bases). Germline values: CDR1 KGHSH, CDR2 LQKENI. The CDR3 runs 16 residues. Deletions cut 3 bases from V and 4 bases from J, with 16 bases between. The CDR3 reads CASSPGGTQINQPQHF. The CDR3 DNA sequence: TGTGCCAGCTCACCCGGGGGGACGCAAATAAATCAGCCCCAGCATTTT.

The chain joins TRBV25-1 to TRBJ2-1; TRBD2 aligns across 8 bases. Germline values: CDR1 MGHDK, CDR2 SYGVNS. The CDR3 covers 17 residues. The ends lost 2 bases at V and 5 bases at J; junction bases unmatched: 11. CDR3 bases: TGTGCCAGCAGTGAACCCCGGACCGTAGCGGGGAACAATGAGCAGTTCTTC. Protein sequence: CASSEPRTVAGNNEQFF. The entire variable domain, with the rest obtained from reference TRBV25-1 and TRBJ2-1, is as follows: EADIYQTPRYLVIGTGKKITLECSQTMGHDKMYWYQQDPGMELHLIHYSYGVNSTEKGDLSSESTVSRIRTEHFPLTLESARPSHTSQYLCASSEPRTVAGNNEQFFGPGTRLTVL.

This chain joins TRBV28 and TRBJ1-1, with 10 bases aligning to TRBD1. The germline CDR1 and CDR2 sequences are MDHEN and SYDVKM. With V trimmed by 6 bases and J by 1 base, 5 bases remained unmatched. CDR3 length equals 15 residues. In DNA form, the CDR3 reads TGTGCCAGCAGCGGGACAGGGGATACGAACACTGAAGCTTTCTTT. It encodes CASSGTGDTNTEAFF.

The chain couples TRBV5-1 to TRBJ1-3; D remains ambiguous. The germline CDR1 and CDR2 sequences are SGHRS and YFSETQ. The CDR3 consists of 15 residues. Trimming shortened V by 2 bases and J by 2 bases, and 11 bases separated the two germline ends. CDR3 sequence reads: CASSLSWGTGNTIYF. The CDR3 DNA reads as TGCGCCAGCAGCTTATCTTGGGGAACTGGAAACACCATATATTTT.

The chain employs TRBV4-2 and TRBJ2-6; no reliable D call. This CDR3 comprises 18 residues. Trimming cost V 5 bases and J 5 bases, with 22 bases left between them. Germline CDR1 reads LGHNA; CDR2 reads YNFKEQ. CDR3 nucleotides: TGTGCCAGCAGCGTAGAATTCAAAGGTTACAGTCGGGCCAACGTCCTGACTTTC. It encodes CASSVEFKGYSRANVLTF.

The chain employs TRBV19 and TRBJ1-5, with TRBD1 matching 9 bases. V gave up 1 base and J gave up 7 bases; unmatched junction bases: 5. Germline V lookup: CDR1 LNHDA, CDR2 SQIVND (reference sequence). The CDR3 extends over 15 amino acids. CDR3 nucleotides: TGTGCCAGTAGTATAGTTGACAGGGGGGGGCAGCCCCAGCATTTT. It translates to CASSIVDRGGQPQHF.

The gene calls are TRBV7-3 and TRBJ1-1; no definite D call. CDR1 and CDR2 from the germline V gene are SGHTA and FQGTGA. V was shortened by 0 bases and J by 4 bases, with 12 bases between the two germline ends. CDR3 length equals 15 residues. CDR3 sequence (DNA): TGTGCCAGCAGCTTAACGGGAGGATTAGGCACTGAAGCTTTCTTT. Amino acid sequence: CASSLTGGLGTEAFF.

The chain combines TRBV2 with TRBJ1-1; 9 nucleotides align to TRBD1. J gave up 6 bases and V 11 bases, and 10 bases lay outside the gene matches. In germline, CDR1 is SNHLY, CDR2 FYNNEI. This CDR3 is 13 amino acids long. In nucleotides, the CDR3 is TGTGCCTGCGACACAGGGGGCTTTTCTGAAGCTTTCTTT. Protein sequence: CACDTGGFSEAFF. The complete variable domain, with remaining parts taken from reference TRBV2 and TRBJ1-1, reads EPEVTQTPSHQVTQMGQEVILRCVPISNHLYFYWYRQILGQKVEFLVSFYNNEISEKSEIFDDQFSVERPDGSNFTLKIRSTKLEDSAMYFCACDTGGFSEAFFGQGTRLTVV.

V gene TRBV6-5 combines with J gene TRBJ1-2; possibly TRBD1 for D (6 bases). The V end lost 4 bases, the J end lost 8 bases, and 20 bases lay between the germline ends. Germline loops: CDR1 MNHEY, CDR2 SVGAGI. This CDR3 spans 15 amino acids. CDR3 sequence (DNA): TGTGCCAGCAGTTCACCCCATTCTGAGACAGGAGGCTACACCTTC. It translates to CASSSPHSETGGYTF.

This chain links TRBV30 with TRBJ2-6; D not certain. The V gene lost 2 bases and the J gene lost 0 bases, with 5 bases spanning the gap. From germline, CDR1 is GTSNPN and CDR2 SVGIG (reference sequence). The CDR3 has 14 amino acids. As DNA, the CDR3 is TGTGCCTGGAGTAAACCCTCTGGGGCCAACGTCCTGACTTTC. Residues: CAWSKPSGANVLTF.

The J gene is TRBJ2-1, the V gene TRBV6-5, with D uncertain. The CDR3 is 13 residues long. CDR1 is MNHEY, CDR2 SVGAGI, per germline. V dropped 3 bases and J dropped 12 bases, with 15 bases sitting between them. CDR3 amino acids: CASSYSTPTGQFF. CDR3 coding DNA: TGTGCCAGCAGTTATTCGACACCAACGGGGCAGTTCTTC.

The table lists this clone with a count of one. The chain employs TRBV4-2 and TRBJ2-7, with D maybe TRBD1 (6 bases). V lost 1 base, J lost 0 bases, and 13 bases lay in between. The CDR3 is made up of 16 amino acids. The germline CDR1 and CDR2 sequences are LGHNA and YNFKEQ. Here the CDR3 DNA reads TGTGCCAGCAGCCAAGGAGGGGGACGCGACTCCTACGAGCAGTACTTC. Encoded protein: CASSQGGGRDSYEQYF.

The chain links TRBV18 to TRBJ2-7; either TRBD1 or TRBD2 may fit D (5 bases each). Germline assignment: CDR1 KGHSH and CDR2 LQKENI. The length of the CDR3 is 12 residues. The ends were cut back, 6 bases at V and 6 bases at J, with 12 bases in the middle. The CDR3 coding sequence is TGTGCCAGCTCCACGGCCGGGACCGAGCAGTACTTC. Translating it yields CASSTAGTEQYF.

The V gene is TRBV7-8, the J gene TRBJ2-1; the D gene is possibly TRBD2 (5 bases). The CDR3 runs to 14 residues. Germline CDR1 and CDR2: SGHVS and FQNEAQ. The ends were cut back, 2 bases at V and 9 bases at J, with 14 bases in the middle. CDR3 amino acids: CASSLTQARGEQFF. For the CDR3, the DNA is TGTGCCAGCAGCTTAACGCAGGCCCGGGGTGAGCAGTTCTTC.